This TCR beta chain was retrieved from a study of cytomegalovirus exposure and HLA in healthy donors. Findings and caveats of the study: TCR beta chains associated with HLA were, in a later analysis, more clonally expanded than equally common others. Sequencing likely caused a cluster of highly shared sequence variants.

V shed 6 bases and J shed 0 bases, with 12 bases lying between them. The CDR3 is made up of 16 amino acids. Germline assignment: CDR1 MDHEN and CDR2 SYDVKM. The PCR used 60 Vbeta and 13 Jbeta primers. TCRdb's table, derived via immunoSEQ multiplex PCR, lists solely in-frame clones and lacks some. This table holds 150,000 to 250,000 clones. Turning to this clone: The antigen is not known.

This receptor was identified in a boy younger than 18 in good health and CMV-seronegative. The J gene is TRBJ2-6, the V gene TRBV28; tentatively, D is TRBD1 (6 bases). The sample taken for sequencing was PBMCs. The CDR3 loop reads CASSSPRGSGANVLTF. In nucleotides, the CDR3 is TGTGCCAGCAGCTCTCCCAGGGGCTCTGGGGCCAACGTCCTGACTTTC.